Below, 29 T cell receptor beta chains from the same sample are listed, as sequenced in a study of cytomegalovirus exposure and HLA in healthy donors (dated by TCRdb to the late 2010s). Libraries were constructed by the immunoSEQ multiplex PCR assay. Not all clones reach the TCRdb copy of this immuneACCESS table, which keeps in-frame sequences only. Checked studies attribute under half of the gap to unresolved V genes and leave the rest unexplained. Within this sample are 95,000 to 150,000 clones, with 94% of them counted one time only. The top ten clones comprise approximately 1.2% of the sample. The sample taken for sequencing was PBMCs. Receptors were obtained from a woman in her late teens or twenties in good health and CMV-seronegative.

This chain joins TRBV10-1 and TRBJ1-1; unclear D gene. V gave up 6 bases and J gave up 6 bases, with 8 bases separating them. Germline V lookup: CDR1 WNHNN, CDR2 SYGVQD (reference sequence). The CDR3 runs to 11 residues. Written as DNA, the CDR3 is TGCGCCAGCAGCGACGGGGCTGAAGCTTTCTTT. It specifies CASSDGAEAFF.

The chain links TRBV9 to TRBJ1-4; a weak D match, TRBD1 (6 bases). The CDR3 spans 14 residues. The germline gives CDR1 SGDLS, CDR2 YYNGEE. The V and J ends lost 0 bases and 10 bases respectively, with 13 bases between them. The CDR3 DNA sequence: TGTGCCAGCAGCGTAGCTACAGGGCACGGAAAACTGTTTTTT. Translation gives CASSVATGHGKLFF. The whole variable domain, remainder taken from reference TRBV9 and TRBJ1-4, is DSGVTQTPKHLITATGQRVTLRCSPRSGDLSVYWYQQSLDQGLQFLIQYYNGEERAKGNILERFSAQQFPDLHSELNLSSLELGDSALYFCASSVATGHGKLFFGSGTQLSVL.

V gene TRBV28 combines with J gene TRBJ2-3; 8 bases line up with TRBD2. The V gene end was trimmed by 5 bases and the J gene end by 2 bases; junction bases not matched to a gene: 12. The CDR3 contains 17 residues. CDR1 and CDR2 (germline): MDHEN, SYDVKM. The CDR3 coding sequence is TGTGCCAGCAGTCCGCCGGGCGGGGGGCTCCTCACAGATACGCAGTATTTT. Residues: CASSPPGGGLLTDTQYF. The full variable domain, with the rest looked up from reference TRBV28 and TRBJ2-3, is DVKVTQSSRYLVKRTGEKVFLECVQDMDHENMFWYRQDPGLGLRLIYFSYDVKMKEKGDIPEGYSVSREKKERFSLILESASTNQTSMYLCASSPPGGGLLTDTQYFGPGTRLTVL.

This chain links TRBV14 with TRBJ2-3; D perhaps matches TRBD1 (5 bases). Trimming pared 5 bases from V and 0 bases from J, leaving 21 bases between. The CDR3 is 18 amino acids. Germline V gene data show CDR1 as SGHDN and CDR2 as FVKESK. The CDR3: CASSRGLLTKLSTDTQYF. Written as DNA, the CDR3 is TGTGCCAGCAGCAGGGGCTTACTAACCAAACTAAGCACAGATACGCAGTATTTT.

The chain has TRBV5-6 and TRBJ2-1, with D possibly TRBD1 on 7 matching bases. V was clipped by 1 base and J by 8 bases, with 16 bases between them. The CDR3 sequence is 15 residues long. CDR1 SGHDT and CDR2 YYEEEE come from the germline V gene. This CDR3 reads CASSLLAGGSHEQFF. The CDR3 nucleotides read TGTGCCAGCAGCTTGTTGGCAGGGGGGTCGCATGAGCAGTTCTTC.

The V gene is TRBV19, the J gene TRBJ2-1, with TRBD1 matching over 8 bases. The CDR3 has 13 amino acids. Germline V gene data show CDR1 as LNHDA and CDR2 as SQIVND (reference sequence). Germline trimming cut 5 bases from V and 8 bases from J; bases unmatched to any gene: 5. The CDR3 DNA follows: TGTGCCAGTAGTGACAGGGGAGGCGATGAGCAGTTCTTC. Translated: CASSDRGGDEQFF.

The J gene is TRBJ2-6, the V gene TRBV18; tentative D call: TRBD2 (6 bases). The V end was cut by 4 bases, the J end by 0 bases, with 13 bases between. The V gene's germline CDR1 is KGHSH and CDR2 LQKENI. The CDR3 loop spans 17 amino acids. Here the CDR3 DNA reads TGTGCCAGCTCACGGGACTCGGGAGTCTCTGGGGCCAACGTCCTGACTTTC. Protein sequence: CASSRDSGVSGANVLTF.

The gene calls are TRBV30 and TRBJ2-7; 7 bases are a match to TRBD2. The trim removed 5 bases at V and 7 bases at J, leaving 2 bases unmatched. The CDR3 sequence is 10 residues long. The germline V gene encodes CDR1 GTSNPN and CDR2 SVGIG (reference sequence). CDR3 coding DNA: TGTGCCTGGTCCGGGGGGGAGCAGTACTTC. Translation: CAWSGGEQYF.

V is TRBV7-2 and J is TRBJ2-5, with a weak D call TRBD1 (6 bases). The germline CDR1 and CDR2 sequences are SGHTA and FQGNSA. This CDR3 spans 13 amino acids. The V gene lost 4 bases and the J gene lost 3 bases, with 9 bases spanning the gap. The CDR3 DNA reads as TGTGCCAGCAGCTGGGGGCAGAAAGAGACCCAGTACTTC. This translates into CASSWGQKETQYF.

This rearrangement joins TRBV2 to TRBJ2-4, with D maybe TRBD2 (7 bases). CDR3 length: 17 residues. Germline V CDR1 and CDR2: SNHLY, FYNNEI. The CDR3 nucleotides are TGTGCACGGGGGGCAGGGGCGGGGGTCCTAGCCAAAAACATTCAGTACTTC. Encoded protein: CARGAGAGVLAKNIQYF.

This clone has just one count. The chain links TRBV21-1 to TRBJ1-5; the table assigns TRBD1, which was not confirmed against the DNA. TRBV21-1 is a pseudogene. The CDR3 contains 17 residues. CDR3 loop: CASSKGGADRGFQPQHF. The CDR3 DNA is TGTGCCAGCAGCAAGGGCGGGGCGGACAGGGGTTTTCAGCCCCAGCATTTT.

The chain employs TRBV7-8 and TRBJ1-2; D gene ambiguous. The germline V gene encodes CDR1 SGHVS and CDR2 FQNEAQ. Trimming shortened V by 11 bases and J by 8 bases, and 12 bases separated the two germline ends. This CDR3 has 10 amino acids. The CDR3: CASEPDGYTF. The CDR3 DNA sequence: TGTGCCTCGGAGCCCGACGGCTACACCTTC.

V gene TRBV7-2 combines with J gene TRBJ2-2; 12 nucleotides match TRBD2. The J segment lost 5 bases and the V segment lost 6 bases, leaving 7 bases of the junction unmatched. The CDR3 spans 16 residues. CDR1 and CDR2 (germline): SGHTA, FQGNSA. The CDR3 DNA reads TGTGCCAGCAGTTCTCGACTAGCGGGGGATACCGGGGAGCTGTTTTTT. Residues: CASSSRLAGDTGELFF. The variable domain in full, completed from reference TRBV7-2 and TRBJ2-2, reads GAGVSQSPSNKVTEKGKDVELRCDPISGHTALYWYRQSLGQGLEFLIYFQGNSAPDKSGLPSDRFSAERTGGSVSTLTIQRTQQEDSAVYLCASSSRLAGDTGELFFGEGSRLTVL.

The count of this clone is one. The rearrangement uses TRBV25-1 and TRBJ2-7; D may be TRBD2 (6 bases). CDR3 size: 15 residues. The germline gives CDR1 MGHDK, CDR2 SYGVNS. The V gene lost 7 bases and the J gene lost 0 bases, with 16 bases spanning the gap. This CDR3 reads CASMPAGGFSYEQYF. CDR3 coding DNA: TGTGCCAGCATGCCCGCCGGGGGATTCTCCTACGAGCAGTACTTC.

CDR3 nucleotide sequence: TGTGCCACCAGCAGAGATGTGGGACACTTAGAGACCCAGTACTTC. This translates into CATSRDVGHLETQYF. The genes are TRBV15 and TRBJ2-5; the D gene is possibly TRBD1 (6 bases). CDR3 length: 15 amino acids. Germline CDR1 reads LNHNV; CDR2 reads YYDKDF (reference sequence). The V gene lost 0 bases and the J gene lost 4 bases, with 12 bases spanning the gap.

A note on this clone: Likely a read error: the CDR3 ends without its conserved phenylalanine or tryptophan. CDR3 DNA sequence: TGTGCCAGCAGTGGGGACAGGGGCTTTTCACCCCTCCACTCT. Encoded protein: CASSGDRGFSPLHS. The J gene is TRBJ1-6, the V gene TRBV27; the match to TRBD1 covers 10 bases. The CDR3 contains 14 residues. Germline V CDR1 and CDR2: MNHEY, SMNVEV (reference sequence). V lost 5 bases to trimming and J lost 9 bases; unmatched junction nucleotides: 4.

The V and J genes are TRBV6-4 and TRBJ2-1, with 12 bases that match TRBD2. CDR1 MRHNA and CDR2 SNTAGT come from the germline V gene. V dropped 6 bases and J dropped 8; count of bases not matched to a gene: 8. CDR3 length: 15 residues. The CDR3 DNA reads TGTGCCAGCAGCGCTAGCGGGGGGGCCGGGGATGAGCAGTTCTTC. It is translated as CASSASGGAGDEQFF.

The chain links TRBV5-1 to TRBJ2-7; maybe TRBD1 (5 bases). Germline values: CDR1 SGHRS, CDR2 YFSETQ. CDR3 length equals 13 residues. The ends were cut back, 3 bases at V and 6 bases at J, with 13 bases in the middle. The CDR3, as DNA: TGCGCCAGCAGCTGGACGGACATTGCCGAGCAGTACTTC. Translation: CASSWTDIAEQYF.

This rearrangement joins TRBV29-1 to TRBJ2-6; D is undetermined. From germline, CDR1 is SQVTM and CDR2 ANQGSEA. V gave up 4 bases and J gave up 0 bases, with 7 bases separating them. The CDR3 is 14 amino acids. The CDR3 region has the DNA TGCAGCGTTGCTCTTAGCTCTGGGGCCAACGTCCTGACTTTC. As protein: CSVALSSGANVLTF.

The V and J genes are TRBV7-3 and TRBJ2-7; a possible D gene is TRBD1 (6 bases). CDR3 length: 15 amino acids. Trimming removed 5 bases from V and 4 bases from J, with 18 bases in between. CDR1 is SGHTA and CDR2 is FQGTGA in the germline V gene. This CDR3 is CASSPYRATSYEQYF. The CDR3 nucleotides read TGTGCCAGCAGCCCGTACAGGGCTACATCTTACGAGCAGTACTTC.

This chain connects TRBV13 to TRBJ1-2, with TRBD1 identical over 7 bases. Germline CDR1 is PRHDT and CDR2 is FYEKMQ (reference sequence). The J segment lost 8 bases and the V segment lost 3 bases, leaving 12 bases of the junction unmatched. The CDR3 covers 15 residues. CDR3 DNA: TGTGCCAGCAGCTTCGGACAGGACCCATCGGAGGGCTACACCTTC. Translated, it gives CASSFGQDPSEGYTF.

This clone appeared once. This rearrangement joins TRBV11-1 to TRBJ1-4, with D possibly being TRBD1 (6 bases). The V end lost 6 bases, the J end lost 8 bases, and 16 bases lay between the germline ends. The CDR3 contains 14 residues. Germline V gene sequence: CDR1 SGHAT, CDR2 FQDESV (reference sequence). The CDR3 DNA sequence: TGTGCCAGCAGTCGAGACAGGTTTGGAGAAAAACTGTTTTTT. This translates into CASSRDRFGEKLFF.

This clone was recorded once. The chain recombines TRBV5-1 with TRBJ2-1; tentatively, D is TRBD2 (5 bases). The V gene lost 4 bases and the J gene lost 2 bases, with 10 bases spanning the gap. Germline CDR1 is SGHRS and CDR2 is YFSETQ. CDR3 length equals 14 residues. The DNA for the CDR3 is TGCGCCAGCAGCCCAGACGGGGCCTACAATGAGCAGTTCTTC. Its protein is CASSPDGAYNEQFF.

The chain couples TRBV30 to TRBJ2-1; D possibly corresponds to TRBD1 (5 bases). Germline CDR1 GTSNPN, CDR2 SVGIG (reference sequence). The V end lost 3 bases, the J end lost 13 bases, and 19 bases lay between the germline ends. The CDR3 has 13 residues. The CDR3 loop reads CAWRAEPGQGQFF. The CDR3 nucleotides are TGTGCCTGGAGGGCCGAGCCAGGTCAGGGCCAGTTCTTC.

V and J are TRBV6-1 and TRBJ2-7; D uncertain. CDR3 length: 13 residues. V was trimmed by 6 bases and J by 2 bases, leaving 11 bases between them. The germline V gene has CDR1 MNHNS and CDR2 SASEGT. The CDR3 reads CASRTLTTYEQYF. The CDR3 nucleotides read TGTGCCAGCAGGACACTCACCACCTACGAGCAGTACTTC.

This chain joins TRBV7-8 and TRBJ2-3; D is ambiguous. Germline V lookup: CDR1 SGHVS, CDR2 FQNEAQ. V was pared by 2 bases and J by 6 bases, with 6 bases between. The CDR3 extends over 12 amino acids. The CDR3 reads CASSLLSDTQYF. CDR3 sequence (DNA): TGTGCCAGCAGCTTACTTTCCGATACGCAGTATTTT.

The V gene is TRBV5-4, the J gene TRBJ2-7, with 11 bases fitting TRBD1. Germline V lookup: CDR1 SGHNT, CDR2 YYREEE (reference sequence). V was pared by 3 bases and J by 3 bases, with 2 bases of the junction left unmatched. The CDR3 spans 14 residues. The CDR3 region is CASSSGTGGYEQYF. The CDR3 nucleotides read TGTGCCAGCAGCTCCGGGACAGGGGGCTACGAGCAGTACTTC.

J is TRBJ1-2 and V is TRBV7-3; TRBD1 aligns across 7 bases. The CDR3 spans 14 residues. Germline values: CDR1 SGHTA, CDR2 FQGTGA. Trimming at V came to 4 bases and at J to 7 bases, leaving 9 bases not matched to a gene. DNA of the CDR3: TGTGCCAGCAGCTCTTCACGACAGGGTGGTGGCTACACCTTC. This translates into CASSSSRQGGGYTF.

This chain joins TRBV7-9 and TRBJ2-7; the match to TRBD1 covers 9 bases. Trimming at V came to 1 base and at J to 2 bases, leaving 6 bases not matched to a gene. CDR3 length: 16 residues. From germline, CDR1 is SEHNR and CDR2 FQNEAQ (reference sequence). In DNA, the CDR3 is TGTGCCAGCAGCTTAGTATTGGGACAGGGCCCCTACGAGCAGTACTTC. Its translation: CASSLVLGQGPYEQYF.